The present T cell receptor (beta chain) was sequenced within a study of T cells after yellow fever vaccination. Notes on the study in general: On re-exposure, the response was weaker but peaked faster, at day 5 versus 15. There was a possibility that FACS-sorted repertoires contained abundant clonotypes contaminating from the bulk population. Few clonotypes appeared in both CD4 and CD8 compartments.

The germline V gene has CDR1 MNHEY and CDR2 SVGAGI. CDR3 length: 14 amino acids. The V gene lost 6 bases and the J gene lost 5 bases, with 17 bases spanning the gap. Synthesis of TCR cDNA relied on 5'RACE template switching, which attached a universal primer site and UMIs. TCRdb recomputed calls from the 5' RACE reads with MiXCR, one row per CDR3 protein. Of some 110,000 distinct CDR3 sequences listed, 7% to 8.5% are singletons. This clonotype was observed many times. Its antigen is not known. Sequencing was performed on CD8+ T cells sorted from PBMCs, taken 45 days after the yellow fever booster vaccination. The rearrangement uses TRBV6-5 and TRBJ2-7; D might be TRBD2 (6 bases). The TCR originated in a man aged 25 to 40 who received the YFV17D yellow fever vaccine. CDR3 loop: CASRPRDSDHEQYF. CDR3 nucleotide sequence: TGTGCCAGCAGGCCCAGGGACTCCGACCACGAGCAGTACTTC.